A single sample gave rise to the 31 T cell receptor beta chains below, sequenced in a study of breast tumors, draining lymph nodes, adjacent tissues. Breast cancer patients provided tissue from their axillary draining lymph nodes. TCRdb recomputed calls from the multiplex PCR reads with MiXCR, one row per CDR3 protein. The profile covers 140,000 to 150,000 distinct CDR3 sequences, with 30% to 35% appearing a single time and roughly 2.2% taken by the ten largest. Specimen: axillary lymph node tissue. The origin of the receptors is a female donor with breast cancer. Some clones in this sample may be carry-over from other donors' samples.

This clonotype was detected ten times or more. V is TRBV7-6 and J is TRBJ2-3; 9 nucleotides agree with TRBD2. Germline CDR1 SGHVS, CDR2 FNYEAQ. CDR3 length: 13 residues. The V and J ends lost 8 bases and 7 bases, in that order; junction bases with no gene match: 7. This chain's CDR3 is CASASGDRNTQYF. The CDR3, as DNA: TGTGCCAGCGCTAGCGGGGATCGAAATACGCAGTATTTT.

This clonotype was recorded a few times. This could be a read error, since a much larger clone is one nucleotide away. The gene calls are TRBV20-1 and TRBJ1-5; TRBD1 matches 7 bases. CDR1 is DFQATT, CDR2 SNEGSKA, per germline (reference sequence). This CDR3 comprises 15 residues. V dropped 1 base and J dropped 6; count of bases not matched to a gene: 9. The chain's CDR3 is CSARGTGDLTQPQHF. The CDR3 DNA reads TGCAGTGCTAGAGGGACAGGAGATCTCACTCAGCCCCAGCATTTT.

This clonotype has a count of ten or more. This chain uses TRBV7-9 with TRBJ1-2, with a possible D match to TRBD1 (6 bases). Germline CDR1 SEHNR, CDR2 FQNEAQ (reference sequence). The length of the CDR3 is 12 residues. V was cut by 9 bases and J by 4 bases, with 12 bases left in between. CDR3 bases: TGTGCCAGTGTGGACAGTGCCTATGGCTACACCTTC. The encoded protein is CASVDSAYGYTF.

The sample holds one count of this clonotype. Relative to the germline gene, one junction end is altered; a read error may explain this. The chain employs TRBV5-6 and TRBJ1-6, with TRBD1 matching over 7 bases. The CDR3 length is 15 residues. Germline CDR1 and CDR2: SGHDT and YYEEEE. CDR3: CASSLGGGRPLPLHF. Here the CDR3 DNA reads TGTGCCAGCAGCTTGGGAGGGGGCCGTCCACTTCCCCTCCACTTC.

This clonotype was counted ten times or more. The chain couples TRBV20-1 to TRBJ1-1; 7 nucleotides line up with TRBD1. The CDR3 loop spans 15 amino acids. The V segment lost 5 bases and the J segment 0 bases; nucleotides outside the gene matches: 9. CDR1 DFQATT and CDR2 SNEGSKA come from the germline V gene (reference sequence). This chain's CDR3 is CSAGPYGQVNTEAFF. The CDR3 DNA reads TGCAGTGCTGGGCCCTACGGACAGGTGAACACTGAAGCTTTCTTT.

As concerns this clonotype: A much larger clone lies a single base off, so this may be a read error. This chain joins TRBV19 and TRBJ2-7; 13 bases align to TRBD2. CDR1 LNHDA and CDR2 SQIVND come from the germline V gene (reference sequence). The CDR3 runs 17 residues. The CDR3 bases are TGTGCCAGTAGTATAACTAGCGGGGGGGCCTACTCCTACGAGCAGTCCTTC. Translating it yields CASSITSGGAYSYEQSF.

This clonotype was seen repeatedly, ten times or more. The chain joins TRBV27 to TRBJ1-2; 8 bases map to TRBD1. Germline CDR1 reads MNHEY; CDR2 reads SMNVEV (reference sequence). Trimming took 6 bases from V and 5 from J; bases not matched to a gene: 5. The CDR3 extends over 13 amino acids. In nucleotides, the CDR3 is TGTGCCAGCAGCTTCGGACAGGGATATGGCTACACCTTC. Translated, it gives CASSFGQGYGYTF.

This clonotype was observed at least ten times. V and J are TRBV24-1 and TRBJ2-2; D not certain. This CDR3 has 14 residues. The V and J ends lost 0 bases and 8 bases respectively, with 9 bases between them. From germline, CDR1 is KGHDR and CDR2 SFDVKD. In nucleotides, the CDR3 is TGTGCCACCAGTGATTTGGTAGAAAGAGGGGAGCTGTTTTTT. This sequence encodes CATSDLVERGELFF.

This clonotype appeared a few times. Since a much larger clone is just one base distant, this may be a read error. The chain uses TRBV6-4 and TRBJ2-1; D ambiguous. From germline, CDR1 is MRHNA and CDR2 SNTAGT. The ends were cut back, 4 bases at V and 8 bases at J, with 12 bases in the middle. This CDR3 has 13 residues. As DNA, the CDR3 is TGTGCCAGCAGTGCTTTCTGGGGTGATGAGCAGTTCTTC. Its translation: CASSAFWGDEQFF.

J is TRBJ2-1 and V is TRBV7-2; 8 positions agree with TRBD1. The CDR3 is made up of 15 amino acids. The trim removed 3 bases at V and 0 bases at J, leaving 1 base unmatched. Germline assignment: CDR1 SGHTA and CDR2 FQGNSA. The DNA of the CDR3 is TGTGCCAGCAGCTTGGACAGGGCCTCCTACAATGAGCAGTTCTTC. This sequence encodes CASSLDRASYNEQFF.

Of note for this clonotype: The junction departs from the called germline gene at one end, perhaps through a read error. The rearrangement links TRBV28 to TRBJ1-5, with 7 bases matching TRBD1. CDR1 MDHEN and CDR2 SYDVKM come from the germline V gene. There are 13 residues in the CDR3. The CDR3 loop is CATRQGWDQPPHF. The CDR3 nucleotides read TGTGCCACCCGACAGGGTTGGGATCAGCCCCCGCATTTT.

This clonotype was seen ten or more times. The chain is built from TRBV7-9 and TRBJ2-7; 7 bases match TRBD2. The junction had 9 bases not matched to a gene; V was cut back by 5 bases and J by 2 bases. Per germline, CDR1 SEHNR and CDR2 FQNEAQ (reference sequence). The CDR3 spans 15 residues. CDR3 in DNA: TGTGCCAGCAGCAAGCCTAGCGGCGAAACCTACGAGCAGTACTTC. Translated: CASSKPSGETYEQYF.

The table lists this clonotype with a few counts. A much larger clone differs by one base, so this may be a read error. The rearrangement uses TRBV20-1 and TRBJ2-5; D not resolved. Germline assignment: CDR1 DFQATT and CDR2 SNEGSKA (reference sequence). The CDR3 is made up of 14 amino acids. Between the trimmed V and J ends, which lost 0 bases and 7 bases, there was a span of 15 bases. The DNA of the CDR3 is TGCAGTGCTAGAGACTACCTAGGACGGGCGACCCAGTACTTC. This encodes CSARDYLGRATQYF.

This clonotype was seen repeatedly, ten times or more. The chain combines TRBV3-1 with TRBJ1-2; no definite D call. This CDR3 comprises 14 residues. Trimming left V 4 bases short and J 3 bases short, with 12 bases between. Germline CDR1 and CDR2: LGHDT and YNNKEL (reference sequence). CDR3 residues: CASSLLNNYYGYTF. The CDR3 region has the DNA TGTGCCAGCAGCCTCCTCAACAACTACTATGGCTACACCTTC.

This clonotype was counted ten times or more. Written as DNA, the CDR3 is TGTGCCAGCAGCTTAAGGACTGCGAACACCGGGGAGCTGTTTTTT. Amino acids: CASSLRTANTGELFF. The rearrangement uses TRBV11-2 and TRBJ2-2, with TRBD2 as a possible D gene (5 bases). Germline loops: CDR1 SGHAT, CDR2 FQNNGV. CDR3 size: 15 residues. The V end was cut by 2 bases, the J end by 0 bases, with 7 bases between.

As regards this clonotype: A junction boundary mismatches the germline segment, possibly from a read error. The rearrangement links TRBV18 to TRBJ1-2, with 8 bases that match TRBD1. The CDR3 runs to 15 residues. The germline V gene encodes CDR1 KGHSH and CDR2 LQKENI. CDR3 loop: CASSPTGQVEYGHTF. CDR3 in DNA: TGTGCCAGCTCACCAACGGGACAGGTGGAGTATGGCCACACCTTC.

This chain links TRBV6-5 with TRBJ1-1; TRBD1 matches at 7 bases. The CDR3 is 14 residues long. Germline CDR1 and CDR2: MNHEY and SVGAGI. J was trimmed by 4 bases and V by 3 bases; bases with no gene match: 5. The CDR3 region has the DNA TGTGCCAGCAGTTATTGGGACAGTGGCACTGAAGCTTTCTTT. This codes for CASSYWDSGTEAFF.

The CDR3 bases are TGCAGTGCTAGACGTAGCGGGGGGGGCACAGATACGCAGTATTTT. It translates to CSARRSGGGTDTQYF. V gene TRBV20-1 combines with J gene TRBJ2-3; 11 bases align to TRBD2. Germline CDR1 DFQATT, CDR2 SNEGSKA (reference sequence). The CDR3 extends over 15 amino acids. Losses at the gene ends were 2 bases for V and 1 base for J; bases not matched to a gene: 2.

This clonotype was recorded at least ten times. This sequence joins TRBV19 and TRBJ1-6; D call uncertain. Trimming left V 4 bases short and J 8 bases short, with 21 bases between. The CDR3 totals 17 residues. Germline V gene lookup returns CDR1 LNHDA and CDR2 SQIVND (reference sequence). CDR3 coding DNA: TGTGCCAGTAGTACCGTGGGAAAGGTTGTCAAAGATTCACCCCTCCACTTT. Residues: CASSTVGKVVKDSPLHF.

In its sample, this clonotype was seen many times. CDR3 sequence (DNA): TGCGCCAGCAGCCATCCCACCTCGGGGGCAGAGACCCAGTACTTC. Residues: CASSHPTSGAETQYF. The chain carries TRBV4-1 and TRBJ2-5; D is tentatively TRBD1 or TRBD2 (6 bases each). Germline V gives CDR1 MGHRA, CDR2 YSYEKL. The CDR3 is 15 amino acids. Trimming left V 3 bases short and J 4 bases short, with 15 bases between.

This clonotype was detected ten times or more. V is TRBV7-8 and J is TRBJ2-6; TRBD1 aligns across 9 bases. V gave up 5 bases and J gave up 0 bases; unmatched junction bases: 5. CDR1 SGHVS and CDR2 FQNEAQ come from the germline V gene. The CDR3 has 17 residues. The CDR3: CASSPGTGTSGANVLTF. CDR3 bases: TGTGCCAGCAGCCCTGGGACAGGGACCTCTGGGGCCAACGTCCTGACTTTC. Full variable domain (remainder filled in from reference TRBV7-8 and TRBJ2-6): GAGVSQSPRYKVAKRGQDVALRCDPISGHVSLFWYQQALGQGPEFLTYFQNEAQLDKSGLPSDRFFAERPEGSVSTLKIQRTQQEDSAVYLCASSPGTGTSGANVLTFGAGSRLTVL.

This clonotype was counted a few times. This rearrangement joins TRBV27 to TRBJ2-3, with TRBD2 matching 8 bases. Germline assignment: CDR1 MNHEY and CDR2 SMNVEV (reference sequence). The CDR3 is made up of 17 amino acids. J lost 3 bases, V lost 0 bases, and 8 bases had no gene match. The CDR3 DNA reads as TGTGCCAGCAGTTTATCGCCCAGCTTAGCGGGGACAGATACGCAGTATTTT. Translation: CASSLSPSLAGTDTQYF.

This clonotype was found many times. The gene calls are TRBV30 and TRBJ1-2, with D hard to call. With 4 bases removed from V and 4 bases from J, the gap between germline ends came to 16 bases. The V gene's germline CDR1 is GTSNPN and CDR2 SVGIG (reference sequence). The CDR3 is made up of 14 amino acids. The CDR3 sequence: CAWNQDTSLYGYTF. CDR3 bases: TGTGCCTGGAACCAAGACACATCCCTCTATGGCTACACCTTC.

The sample holds many counts of this clonotype. The chain combines TRBV12-3 or TRBV12-4 with TRBJ1-2, with D perhaps matching TRBD1 (6 bases). Trimming stripped 7 bases from V and 2 bases from J, with 11 bases between. This CDR3 is built from 13 residues. In nucleotides, the CDR3 is TGTGCCAGCACCCGGACAGAAAACTATGGCTACACCTTC. Residues: CASTRTENYGYTF.

This clonotype was seen at least ten times. V usage is TRBV2 and J usage is TRBJ1-4, with a weak D call TRBD1 (5 bases). The germline V and J ends were trimmed by 5 bases and 8 bases, with 15 bases remaining between them. CDR1 and CDR2 from the germline V gene are SNHLY and FYNNEI. The CDR3 is 14 residues long. CDR3 coding DNA: TGTGCCAGCAGTCTAACCGGGACCTACGAAAAACTGTTTTTT. It encodes CASSLTGTYEKLFF.

This clonotype has at least ten counts. The chain has TRBV7-2 and TRBJ2-3, with D hard to call. V was trimmed by 2 bases and J by 0 bases, leaving 9 bases between them. The germline CDR1 and CDR2 sequences are SGHTA and FQGNSA. This CDR3 is built from 15 residues. CDR3 residues: CASSLTAASTDTQYF. CDR3 in DNA: TGTGCCAGCAGCTTAACGGCGGCTAGCACAGATACGCAGTATTTT.

This clonotype was seen a handful of times. This rearrangement joins TRBV18 to TRBJ2-2; TRBD1 matches at 10 bases. Trimming cost V 0 bases and J 5 bases; bases outside gene matches: 3. The CDR3 spans 16 residues. Germline assignment: CDR1 KGHSH and CDR2 LQKENI. The CDR3 region has the DNA TGTGCCAGCTCACCACCCGGGACAGGGGAAACCGGGGAGCTGTTTTTT. This sequence encodes CASSPPGTGETGELFF.

This clonotype was seen many times. The chain joins TRBV3-1 to TRBJ1-4; 9 bases are shared with TRBD1. There are 16 residues in the CDR3. Germline V lookup: CDR1 LGHDT, CDR2 YNNKEL (reference sequence). The V gene end was trimmed by 0 bases and the J gene end by 10 bases; junction bases not matched to a gene: 9. CDR3 loop: CASSQDTGTGYGKLFF. The CDR3 DNA follows: TGTGCCAGCAGCCAAGATACCGGGACAGGGTACGGAAAACTGTTTTTT.

The genes are TRBV5-1 and TRBJ1-2; D gene ambiguous. Germline CDR1 reads SGHRS; CDR2 reads YFSETQ. Trimming stripped 2 bases from V and 1 base from J, with 6 bases between. The CDR3 has 13 amino acids. The CDR3 sequence: CASSLNDNYGYTF. The CDR3 DNA follows: TGCGCCAGCAGCTTAAACGATAACTATGGCTACACCTTC.

This clonotype occurred many times. The chain has TRBV4-2 and TRBJ1-4; 7 bases map to TRBD1. Germline CDR1 LGHNA, CDR2 YNFKEQ. The CDR3 length is 15 residues. The junction had 6 bases not matched to a gene; V was cut back by 0 bases and J by 8 bases. For the CDR3, the DNA is TGTGCCAGCAGCCAAGAGACAGGGAGGGGCGAAAAACTGTTTTTT. This encodes CASSQETGRGEKLFF.

The J gene is TRBJ2-1, the V gene TRBV7-2; 9 nucleotides match TRBD2. This CDR3 region has 16 residues. The J segment lost 8 bases and the V segment lost 5 bases, leaving 13 bases of the junction unmatched. CDR1 SGHTA and CDR2 FQGNSA come from the germline V gene. The CDR3 reads CASSQEPSGGSDEQFF. The CDR3 bases are TGTGCCAGCAGCCAAGAGCCCAGCGGGGGGTCCGATGAGCAGTTCTTC.